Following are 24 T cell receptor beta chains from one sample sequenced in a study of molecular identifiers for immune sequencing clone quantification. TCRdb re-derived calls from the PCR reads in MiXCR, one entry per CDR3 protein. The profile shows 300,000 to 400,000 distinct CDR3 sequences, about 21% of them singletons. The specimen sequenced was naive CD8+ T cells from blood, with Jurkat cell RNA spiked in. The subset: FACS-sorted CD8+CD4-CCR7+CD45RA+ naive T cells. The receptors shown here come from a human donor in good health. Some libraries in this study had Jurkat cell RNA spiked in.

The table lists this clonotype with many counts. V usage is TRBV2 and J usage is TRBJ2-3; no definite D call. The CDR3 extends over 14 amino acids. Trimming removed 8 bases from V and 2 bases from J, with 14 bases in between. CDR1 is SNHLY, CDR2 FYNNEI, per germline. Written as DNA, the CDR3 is TGTGCCAGCTTGGATTTCCGGAACACAGATACGCAGTATTTT. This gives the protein CASLDFRNTDTQYF.

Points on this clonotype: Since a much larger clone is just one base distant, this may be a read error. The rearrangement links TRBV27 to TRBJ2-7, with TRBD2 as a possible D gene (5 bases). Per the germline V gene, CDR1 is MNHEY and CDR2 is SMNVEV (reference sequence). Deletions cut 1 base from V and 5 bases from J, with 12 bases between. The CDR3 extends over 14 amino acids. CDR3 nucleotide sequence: TGTGCCAGCAGTTTATGGGGAATGGAGGACGAGCAGTACTTC. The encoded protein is CASSLWGMEDEQYF.

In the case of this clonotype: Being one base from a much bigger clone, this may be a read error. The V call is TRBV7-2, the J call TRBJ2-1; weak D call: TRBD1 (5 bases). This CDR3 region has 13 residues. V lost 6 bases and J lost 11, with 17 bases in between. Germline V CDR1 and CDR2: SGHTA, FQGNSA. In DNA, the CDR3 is TGTGCCAGCAGACCCACCGGACACTCTAAGCAGTTCTTC. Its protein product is CASRPTGHSKQFF.

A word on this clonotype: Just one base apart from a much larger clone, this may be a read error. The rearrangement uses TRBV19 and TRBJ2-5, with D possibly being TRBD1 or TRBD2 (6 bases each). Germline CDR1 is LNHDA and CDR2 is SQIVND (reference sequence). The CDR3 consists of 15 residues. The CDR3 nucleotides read TGTGCCGGTAGTTCCTACGGGGGCGGCCAAGAGACCCAGTACTTC. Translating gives CAGSSYGGGQETQYF.

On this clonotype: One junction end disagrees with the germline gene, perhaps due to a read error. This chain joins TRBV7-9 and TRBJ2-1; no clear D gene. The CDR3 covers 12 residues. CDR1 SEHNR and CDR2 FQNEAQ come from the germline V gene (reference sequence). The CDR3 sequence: CASGLVGEEQFF. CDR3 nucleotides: TGTGCCAGCGGCTTAGTAGGTGAGGAGCAGTTCTTC.

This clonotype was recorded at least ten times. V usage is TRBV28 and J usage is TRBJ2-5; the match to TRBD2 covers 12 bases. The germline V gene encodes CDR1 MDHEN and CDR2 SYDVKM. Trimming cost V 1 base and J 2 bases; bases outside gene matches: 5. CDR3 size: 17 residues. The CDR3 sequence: CASSLLVGTSGQETQYF. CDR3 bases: TGTGCCAGCAGTTTATTAGTCGGGACTAGCGGGCAAGAGACCCAGTACTTC.

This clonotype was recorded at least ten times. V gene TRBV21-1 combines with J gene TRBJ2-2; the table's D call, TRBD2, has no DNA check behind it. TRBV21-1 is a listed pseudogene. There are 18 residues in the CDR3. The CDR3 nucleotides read TGTGCCAGCAGCAAAGGTCTAGCGGGGGGGCCGAACACCGGGGAGCTGTTTTTT. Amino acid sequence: CASSKGLAGGPNTGELFF.

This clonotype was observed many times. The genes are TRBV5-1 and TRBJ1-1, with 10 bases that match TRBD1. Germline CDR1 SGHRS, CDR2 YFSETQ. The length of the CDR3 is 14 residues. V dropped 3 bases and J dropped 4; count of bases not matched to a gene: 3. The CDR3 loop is CASSWTGGGTEAFF. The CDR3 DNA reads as TGCGCCAGCAGCTGGACAGGGGGTGGCACTGAAGCTTTCTTT.

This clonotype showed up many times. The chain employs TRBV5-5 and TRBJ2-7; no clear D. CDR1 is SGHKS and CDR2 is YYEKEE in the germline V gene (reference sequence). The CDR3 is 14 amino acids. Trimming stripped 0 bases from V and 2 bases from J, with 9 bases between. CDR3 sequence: CASSLGVGTYEQYF. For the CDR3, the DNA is TGTGCCAGCAGCTTGGGAGTCGGAACCTACGAGCAGTACTTC.

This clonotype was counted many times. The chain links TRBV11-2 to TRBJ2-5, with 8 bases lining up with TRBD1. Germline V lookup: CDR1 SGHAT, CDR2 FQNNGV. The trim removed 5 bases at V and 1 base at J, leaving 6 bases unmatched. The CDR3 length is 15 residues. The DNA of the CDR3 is TGTGCCAGCAGCCGTACCGGGACAGGCCAAGAGACCCAGTACTTC. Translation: CASSRTGTGQETQYF.

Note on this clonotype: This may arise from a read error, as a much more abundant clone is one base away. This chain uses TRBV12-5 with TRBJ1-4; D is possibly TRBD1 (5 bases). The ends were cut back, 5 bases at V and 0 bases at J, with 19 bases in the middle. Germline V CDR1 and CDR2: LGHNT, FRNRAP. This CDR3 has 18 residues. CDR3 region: CASGAAPGRGATNEKLFF. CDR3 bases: TGTGCTAGTGGTGCCGCCCCGGGACGGGGGGCAACTAATGAAAAACTGTTTTTT. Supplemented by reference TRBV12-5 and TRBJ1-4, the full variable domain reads DARVTQTPRHKVTEMGQEVTMRCQPILGHNTVFWYRQTMMQGLELLAYFRNRAPLDDSGMPKDRFSAEMPDATLATLKIQPSEPRDSAVYFCASGAAPGRGATNEKLFFGSGTQLSVL.

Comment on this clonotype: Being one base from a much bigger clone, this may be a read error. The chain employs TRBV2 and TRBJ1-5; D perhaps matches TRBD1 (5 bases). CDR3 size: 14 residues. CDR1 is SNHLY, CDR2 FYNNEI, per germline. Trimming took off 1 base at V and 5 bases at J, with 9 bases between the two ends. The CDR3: CASSEDQGYQPQHF. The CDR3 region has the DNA TGTGCCAGCAGTGAAGATCAGGGATATCAGCCCCAGCATTTT.

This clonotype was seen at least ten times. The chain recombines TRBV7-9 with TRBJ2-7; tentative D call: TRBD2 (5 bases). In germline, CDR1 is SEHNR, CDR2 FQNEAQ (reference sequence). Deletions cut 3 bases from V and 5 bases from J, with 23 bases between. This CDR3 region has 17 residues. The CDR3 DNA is TGTGCCAGCAGCTTTACTAGGGCGGACCGGAAGCCCCACGAGCAGTACTTC. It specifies CASSFTRADRKPHEQYF. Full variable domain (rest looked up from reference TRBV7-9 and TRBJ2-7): DTGVSQNPRHKITKRGQNVTFRCDPISEHNRLYWYRQTLGQGPEFLTYFQNEAQLEKSRLLSDRFSAERPKGSFSTLEIQRTEQGDSAMYLCASSFTRADRKPHEQYFGPGTRLTVT.

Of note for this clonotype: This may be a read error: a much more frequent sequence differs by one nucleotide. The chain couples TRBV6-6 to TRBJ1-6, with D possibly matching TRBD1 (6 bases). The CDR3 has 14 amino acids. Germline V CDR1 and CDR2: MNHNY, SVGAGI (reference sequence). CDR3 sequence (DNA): TGTGCCAGCAGTTTGACAGGACCAACCTCACCCCTCCGCTTT. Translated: CASSLTGPTSPLRF.

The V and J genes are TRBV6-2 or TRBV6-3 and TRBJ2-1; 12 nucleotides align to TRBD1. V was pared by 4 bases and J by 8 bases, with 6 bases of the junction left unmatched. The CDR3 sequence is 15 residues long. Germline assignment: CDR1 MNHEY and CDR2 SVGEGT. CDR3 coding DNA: TGTGCCAGCAGTTCCGGGACAGGGGGCATCGATGAGCAGTTCTTC. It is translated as CASSSGTGGIDEQFF.

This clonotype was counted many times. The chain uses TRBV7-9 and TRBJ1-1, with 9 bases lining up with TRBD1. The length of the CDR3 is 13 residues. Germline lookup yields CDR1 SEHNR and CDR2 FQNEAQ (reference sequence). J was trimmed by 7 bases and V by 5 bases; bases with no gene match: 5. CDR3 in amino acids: CASSRGTGLEAFF. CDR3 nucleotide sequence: TGTGCCAGCAGCCGAGGGACAGGGCTTGAAGCTTTCTTT.

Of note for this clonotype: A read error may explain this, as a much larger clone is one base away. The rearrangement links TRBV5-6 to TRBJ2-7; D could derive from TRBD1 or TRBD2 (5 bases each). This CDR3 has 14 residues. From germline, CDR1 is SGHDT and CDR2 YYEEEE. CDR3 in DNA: TGTGCCAGCAGCTTGCAGGGTGGGACCCACGAGCGGTACTTC. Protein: CASSLQGGTHERYF.

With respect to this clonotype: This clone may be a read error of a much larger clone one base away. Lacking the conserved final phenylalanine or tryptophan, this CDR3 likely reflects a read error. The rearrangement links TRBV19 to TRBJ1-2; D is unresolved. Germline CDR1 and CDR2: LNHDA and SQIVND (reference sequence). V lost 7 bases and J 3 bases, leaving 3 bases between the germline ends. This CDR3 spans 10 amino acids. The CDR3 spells CASKDYGYTL. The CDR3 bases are TGTGCCAGTAAAGACTATGGCTACACCCTC.

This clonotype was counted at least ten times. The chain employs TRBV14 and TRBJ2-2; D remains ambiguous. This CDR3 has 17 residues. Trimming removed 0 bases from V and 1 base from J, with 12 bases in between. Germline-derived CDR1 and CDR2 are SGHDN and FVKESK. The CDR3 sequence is CASSQEQWRMNTGELFF. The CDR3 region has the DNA TGTGCCAGCAGCCAAGAACAGTGGCGGATGAACACCGGGGAGCTGTTTTTT.

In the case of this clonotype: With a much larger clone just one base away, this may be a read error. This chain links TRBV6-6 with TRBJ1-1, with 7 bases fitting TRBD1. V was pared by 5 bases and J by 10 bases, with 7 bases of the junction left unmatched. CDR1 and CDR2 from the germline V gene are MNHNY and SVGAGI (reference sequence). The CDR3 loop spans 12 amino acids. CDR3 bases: TGTGCCAGCAGTCCAGACAGGGAGCGAGCTTTCTTT. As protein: CASSPDRERAFF.

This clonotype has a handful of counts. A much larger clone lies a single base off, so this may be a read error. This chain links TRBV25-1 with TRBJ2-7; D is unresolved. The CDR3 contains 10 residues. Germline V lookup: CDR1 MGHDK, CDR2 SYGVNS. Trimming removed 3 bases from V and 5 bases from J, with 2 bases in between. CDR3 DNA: TGTGCCAGCAGTGACCACGAGCAGTACTTC. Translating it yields CASSDHEQYF.

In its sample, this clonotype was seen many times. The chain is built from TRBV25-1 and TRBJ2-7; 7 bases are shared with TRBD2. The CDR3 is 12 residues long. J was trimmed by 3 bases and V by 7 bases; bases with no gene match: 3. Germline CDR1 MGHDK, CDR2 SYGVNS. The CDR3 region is CASMERDYEQYF. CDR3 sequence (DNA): TGTGCCAGCATGGAGCGGGACTACGAGCAGTACTTC.

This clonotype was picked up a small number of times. Written as DNA, the CDR3 is TGTGCCTGGATGTGGCAGGGGGCCTACGAGCAGTACTTC. Protein sequence: CAWMWQGAYEQYF. The chain has TRBV30 and TRBJ2-7; 7 bases map to TRBD1. The CDR3 consists of 13 residues. Germline CDR1 GTSNPN, CDR2 SVGIG (reference sequence). V shed 4 bases and J 2 bases; nucleotides not matched to a gene: 5. Variable domain in full (rest from reference TRBV30 and TRBJ2-7): SQTIHQWPATLVQPVGSPLSLECTVEGTSNPNLYWYRQAAGRGLQLLFYSVGIGQISSEVPQNLSASRPQDRQFILSSKKLLLSDSGFYLCAWMWQGAYEQYFGPGTRLTVT.

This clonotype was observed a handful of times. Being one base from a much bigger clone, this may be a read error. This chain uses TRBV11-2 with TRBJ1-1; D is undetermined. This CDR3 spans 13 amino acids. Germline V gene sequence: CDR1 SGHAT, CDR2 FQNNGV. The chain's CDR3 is CAGSLSLNTEAFF. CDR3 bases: TGTGCCGGCAGCTTATCCTTGAACACTGAAGCTTTCTTT.